A selection of T cell receptor beta chains follows, all from one sample in a study of long-term antiretroviral therapy in people with HIV. Measured with immunoSEQ multiplex PCR; TCRdb has only the in-frame clones, and not every one. The profile shows tens of thousands of clones, approximately 90% of them singletons. The source was unsorted PBMCs, collected 0.6 years after starting antiretroviral therapy. These receptors were collected from a man in his fifties or sixties with HIV. The CDR3 runs from the conserved cysteine through the conserved F or W. D genes are given only for firm matches. Expanded clones get a size class; other rows say once, few or many, or leave the size out.

clone size: NA; V gene: TRBV9; J gene: TRBJ2-5; D gene: NA; CDR3 protein: CASSVFPDGETQYF; CDR3 DNA: TGTGCCAGCAGCGTATTCCCCGACGGAGAGACCCAGTACTTC
clone size: NA; V gene: TRBV9; J gene: TRBJ2-5; D gene: NA; CDR3 protein: CASSVVVDRPQETQYF; CDR3 DNA: TGTGCCAGCAGCGTAGTGGTTGACAGACCCCAAGAGACCCAGTACTTC
clone size: NA; V gene: TRBV5-1; J gene: TRBJ2-5; D gene: NA; CDR3 protein: CASSFQSPLETQYF; CDR3 DNA: TGCGCCAGCAGCTTTCAGAGCCCTCTAGAGACCCAGTACTTC
clone size: NA; V gene: TRBV5-4; J gene: TRBJ2-5; D gene: TRBD2; CDR3 protein: CASSRGLAGFQETQYF; CDR3 DNA: TGTGCCAGCAGCAGGGGACTAGCGGGGTTCCAAGAGACCCAGTACTTC
clone size: NA; V gene: TRBV12-2; J gene: TRBJ1-5; D gene: NA; CDR3 protein: CASRREMSVNQPQHF; CDR3 DNA: TGTGCAAGTCGCCGAGAGATGTCAGTTAATCAGCCCCAGCATTTT
clone size: NA; V gene: TRBV9; J gene: TRBJ2-4; D gene: NA; CDR3 protein: CASSAVGDRDIQYF; CDR3 DNA: TGTGCCAGCAGCGCCGTGGGTGATAGGGACATTCAGTACTTC
clone size: NA; V gene: TRBV9; J gene: TRBJ1-2; D gene: NA; CDR3 protein: CASSGTSSGLGLYGYTF; CDR3 DNA: TGTGCCAGCAGCGGAACATCATCAGGGTTGGGGCTCTATGGCTACACCTTC
clone size: NA; V gene: TRBV2; J gene: TRBJ2-7; D gene: NA; CDR3 protein: CASTPLRGGVQDEQYF; CDR3 DNA: TGTGCCAGCACCCCTCTCCGGGGCGGTGTTCAGGACGAGCAGTACTTC
clone size: few; V gene: TRBV7-9; J gene: TRBJ2-6; D gene: NA; CDR3 protein: CASSFLGASGANVLTF; CDR3 DNA: TGTGCCAGCAGCTTTTTGGGTGCATCTGGGGCCAACGTCCTGACTTTC
clone size: NA; V gene: TRBV7-2; J gene: TRBJ2-7; D gene: TRBD1; CDR3 protein: CASSLEQGYYEQYF; CDR3 DNA: TGTGCCAGCAGCTTAGAACAGGGGTACTACGAGCAGTACTTC
clone size: NA; V gene: TRBV18; J gene: TRBJ1-5; D gene: NA; CDR3 protein: CASSPGLYQPQHF; CDR3 DNA: TGTGCCAGCTCACCGGGATTATATCAGCCCCAGCATTTT
clone size: few; V gene: TRBV14; J gene: TRBJ2-5; D gene: TRBD1; CDR3 protein: CASSQDLGGQGEETQYF; CDR3 DNA: TGTGCCAGCAGCCAAGATCTAGGGGGACAGGGGGAAGAGACCCAGTACTTC
clone size: NA; V gene: TRBV2; J gene: TRBJ2-7; D gene: TRBD2; CDR3 protein: CATQGLAGGVYYEQYF; CDR3 DNA: TGTGCCACCCAAGGACTAGCGGGAGGGGTTTATTACGAGCAGTACTTC
clone size: NA; V gene: TRBV28; J gene: TRBJ1-5; D gene: TRBD1; CDR3 protein: CASSGIQGAWQPQHF; CDR3 DNA: TGTGCCAGCAGTGGTATCCAGGGGGCTTGGCAGCCCCAGCATTTT
clone size: NA; V gene: TRBV10-3; J gene: TRBJ2-1; D gene: NA; CDR3 protein: CAISAGIPDEQFF; CDR3 DNA: TGTGCCATCAGCGCCGGGATCCCCGATGAGCAGTTCTTC
clone size: NA; V gene: TRBV30; J gene: TRBJ1-1; D gene: TRBD1; CDR3 protein: CAWSWTGRTEAFF; CDR3 DNA: TGTGCCTGGAGTTGGACAGGGAGGACTGAAGCTTTCTTT
clone size: NA; V gene: TRBV30; J gene: TRBJ1-5; D gene: TRBD1; CDR3 protein: CAWSGDSGTGGDQPQHF; CDR3 DNA: TGTGCCTGGAGTGGGGATTCCGGGACAGGGGGCGATCAGCCCCAGCATTTT
clone size: NA; V gene: TRBV11-2; J gene: TRBJ2-7; D gene: NA; CDR3 protein: CASSRLLGEQYF; CDR3 DNA: TGTGCCAGCAGCCGACTCTTGGGCGAGCAGTACTTC
clone size: NA; V gene: TRBV5-6; J gene: TRBJ2-6; D gene: NA; CDR3 protein: CASSQEGGVGANVLTF; CDR3 DNA: TGTGCCAGCAGTCAGGAGGGGGGTGTTGGGGCCAACGTCCTGACTTTC
clone size: NA; V gene: TRBV9; J gene: TRBJ1-4; D gene: NA; CDR3 protein: CASSHSLATGNNEKLFF; CDR3 DNA: TGTGCCAGCAGCCACTCATTAGCGACAGGAAATAATGAAAAACTGTTTTTT
clone size: NA; V gene: TRBV6-5; J gene: TRBJ2-7; D gene: TRBD1; CDR3 protein: CASSYGTGFNEQYF; CDR3 DNA: TGTGCCAGCAGTTACGGGACAGGGTTCAACGAGCAGTACTTC
clone size: NA; V gene: TRBV11-3; J gene: TRBJ2-2; D gene: TRBD1; CDR3 protein: CASSPGTGSGGELFF; CDR3 DNA: TGTGCCAGCAGCCCAGGGACAGGGTCTGGCGGGGAGCTGTTTTTT
clone size: NA; V gene: TRBV9; J gene: TRBJ2-5; D gene: NA; CDR3 protein: CASSVTVTDQETQYF; CDR3 DNA: TGTGCCAGCAGCGTAACAGTCACTGATCAAGAGACCCAGTACTTC
clone size: NA; V gene: TRBV5-1; J gene: TRBJ2-1; D gene: TRBD2; CDR3 protein: CASSPTSGRATEQFF; CDR3 DNA: TGCGCCAGCAGCCCGACTAGCGGGAGGGCCACTGAGCAGTTCTTC
clone size: NA; V gene: TRBV5-6; J gene: TRBJ2-5; D gene: NA; CDR3 protein: CASSLGRQETQYF; CDR3 DNA: TGTGCCAGCAGCTTAGGCAGGCAAGAGACCCAGTACTTC
clone size: once; V gene: TRBV6-5; J gene: TRBJ1-2; D gene: TRBD1; CDR3 protein: CASRKGQGRNYGYTF; CDR3 DNA: TGTGCCAGCAGAAAGGGACAGGGGCGCAACTATGGCTACACCTTC
clone size: NA; V gene: TRBV27; J gene: TRBJ2-7; D gene: TRBD1; CDR3 protein: CASSLSDRSYEQYF; CDR3 DNA: TGTGCCAGCAGTTTGTCGGACAGGTCCTACGAGCAGTACTTC
clone size: NA; V gene: TRBV6-6; J gene: TRBJ1-2; D gene: TRBD1; CDR3 protein: CASNLTGRKYGYTF; CDR3 DNA: TGTGCCAGCAATCTGACAGGGAGAAAATATGGCTACACCTTC
clone size: NA; V gene: TRBV9; J gene: TRBJ2-7; D gene: TRBD1; CDR3 protein: CASSVGDRPYEQYF; CDR3 DNA: TGTGCCAGCAGCGTAGGGGACAGACCTTACGAGCAGTACTTC
clone size: NA; V gene: TRBV7-2; J gene: TRBJ2-1; D gene: TRBD2; CDR3 protein: CASSSASGDYNEQFF; CDR3 DNA: TGTGCCAGCAGCTCCGCTAGCGGAGATTACAATGAGCAGTTCTTC
clone size: NA; V gene: TRBV19; J gene: TRBJ2-1; D gene: TRBD2; CDR3 protein: CASSMGLAGGSTYNEQFF; CDR3 DNA: TGTGCCAGTAGTATGGGACTAGCGGGGGGGTCGACCTACAATGAGCAGTTCTTC
clone size: NA; V gene: TRBV5-1; J gene: TRBJ2-3; D gene: NA; CDR3 protein: CASSPGQYTDTQYF; CDR3 DNA: TGCGCCAGCAGCCCCGGACAGTACACAGATACGCAGTATTTT
clone size: NA; V gene: TRBV15; J gene: TRBJ2-5; D gene: TRBD2; CDR3 protein: CATSVRTSGEETQYF; CDR3 DNA: TGTGCCACCAGCGTACGGACTAGCGGGGAAGAGACCCAGTACTTC
clone size: NA; V gene: TRBV11-3; J gene: TRBJ2-5; D gene: NA; CDR3 protein: CASSSSYTGGETQYF; CDR3 DNA: TGTGCCAGCAGCTCTTCGTACACCGGGGGAGAGACCCAGTACTTC
clone size: NA; V gene: TRBV2; J gene: TRBJ1-4; D gene: NA; CDR3 protein: CASNGREDEKLFF; CDR3 DNA: TGTGCCAGCAACGGCAGGGAGGACGAAAAACTGTTTTTT
clone size: NA; V gene: TRBV11-2; J gene: TRBJ2-3; D gene: NA; CDR3 protein: CASSLDTSYSDTQYF; CDR3 DNA: TGTGCCAGCAGCTTAGATACCTCGTACTCAGATACGCAGTATTTT
clone size: NA; V gene: TRBV7-2; J gene: TRBJ1-2; D gene: TRBD1; CDR3 protein: CASSSTGELNYGYTF; CDR3 DNA: TGTGCCAGCAGCTCAACAGGGGAACTAAACTATGGCTACACCTTC
clone size: once; V gene: TRBV10-2; J gene: TRBJ2-3; D gene: TRBD2; CDR3 protein: CASSSTSGTAFLIRGTDTQYF; CDR3 DNA: TGCGCCAGCAGTTCTACTAGCGGAACTGCGTTTTTAATAAGGGGCACAGATACGCAGTATTTT
clone size: NA; V gene: TRBV7-9; J gene: TRBJ1-1; D gene: NA; CDR3 protein: CASRPADLNTEAFF; CDR3 DNA: TGTGCCAGCCGACCGGCCGACTTGAACACTGAAGCTTTCTTT
clone size: NA; V gene: TRBV6-1; J gene: TRBJ2-7; D gene: NA; CDR3 protein: CASSAQYEQYF; CDR3 DNA: TGTGCCAGCAGTGCCCAGTACGAGCAGTACTTC
clone size: once; V gene: TRBV27; J gene: TRBJ2-4; D gene: NA; CDR3 protein: CASSFGGSKNIQYF; CDR3 DNA: TGTGCCAGCAGTTTTGGGGGCTCCAAAAACATTCAGTACTTC
clone size: NA; V gene: TRBV9; J gene: TRBJ2-1; D gene: TRBD2; CDR3 protein: CASSVDREGRFHEQFF; CDR3 DNA: TGTGCCAGCAGCGTAGATCGGGAGGGTCGCTTCCATGAGCAGTTCTTC
clone size: NA; V gene: TRBV27; J gene: TRBJ1-1; D gene: NA; CDR3 protein: CASSSPPGRDTEAFF; CDR3 DNA: TGTGCCAGCAGTTCGCCGCCTGGACGGGACACTGAAGCTTTCTTT
clone size: NA; V gene: TRBV11-3; J gene: TRBJ2-3; D gene: NA; CDR3 protein: CASAAGRTSTDTQYF; CDR3 DNA: TGTGCCAGCGCCGCGGGACGAACTAGCACAGATACGCAGTATTTT
clone size: NA; V gene: TRBV7-9; J gene: TRBJ1-1; D gene: NA; CDR3 protein: CASSPGPPRAYRNTEAFF; CDR3 DNA: TGTGCCAGCAGCCCGGGTCCCCCCCGGGCCTACAGGAACACTGAAGCTTTCTTT
clone size: NA; V gene: TRBV9; J gene: TRBJ2-6; D gene: NA; CDR3 protein: CASSEQGHSGANVLTF; CDR3 DNA: TGTGCCAGCAGCGAACAGGGACACTCTGGGGCCAACGTCCTGACTTTC
clone size: NA; V gene: TRBV14; J gene: TRBJ2-7; D gene: TRBD1; CDR3 protein: CASSQLPGQGSYEQYF; CDR3 DNA: TGTGCCAGCAGCCAGCTTCCGGGACAGGGATCCTACGAGCAGTACTTC
clone size: NA; V gene: TRBV7-9; J gene: TRBJ2-7; D gene: NA; CDR3 protein: CASSSGFPYEQYF; CDR3 DNA: TGTGCCAGCAGCTCGGGTTTTCCCTACGAGCAGTACTTC
clone size: NA; V gene: TRBV7-2; J gene: TRBJ1-5; D gene: NA; CDR3 protein: CASSSIGPQHF; CDR3 DNA: TGTGCCAGCAGCTCGATAGGGCCCCAGCATTTT
clone size: NA; V gene: TRBV9; J gene: TRBJ2-7; D gene: NA; CDR3 protein: CASSPSTGTYEQYF; CDR3 DNA: TGTGCCAGCAGCCCGAGCACAGGAACCTACGAGCAGTACTTC
clone size: NA; V gene: TRBV4-1; J gene: TRBJ2-7; D gene: NA; CDR3 protein: CASSPGRGDRPYEQYF; CDR3 DNA: TGCGCCAGCAGCCCCGGACGGGGGGACAGACCCTACGAGCAGTACTTC